This entry lists 15 T cell receptor beta chains sequenced from one sample in a study of T cell responses to AZD1222 COVID-19 vaccine. Here immunoSEQ multiplex PCR was the method, and the copy in TCRdb shows in-frame clones only, minus some. Of around 99,000 clones in the sample, 90% to 95% are singletons; the top ten hold 5.5% to 7%. Sequences were derived from peripheral blood, sampled 28 days after the second AZD1222 dose. Receptors were obtained from an adult who received the AZD1222 COVID-19 vaccine.

The CDR3 DNA sequence: TGTGCCACCAGTGATTCAGCTAGGGGTTTCGGCTACACCTTC. This codes for CATSDSARGFGYTF. V gene TRBV24-1 combines with J gene TRBJ1-2; D possibly corresponds to TRBD1 (5 bases). The CDR3 is made up of 14 amino acids. Germline values: CDR1 KGHDR, CDR2 SFDVKD. V was clipped by 2 bases and J by 8 bases, with 14 bases between them.

This chain links TRBV19 with TRBJ2-7; TRBD1 matches 10 bases. Germline lookup yields CDR1 LNHDA and CDR2 SQIVND (reference sequence). The CDR3 has 16 residues. The V gene end was trimmed by 4 bases and the J gene end by 5 bases; junction bases not matched to a gene: 11. The CDR3 sequence is CASSTSSDRGRNEQYF. In DNA form, the CDR3 reads TGTGCCAGTAGTACGTCCTCTGACAGGGGGCGTAACGAGCAGTACTTC. Full variable domain (remainder filled in from reference TRBV19 and TRBJ2-7): DGGITQSPKYLFRKEGQNVTLSCEQNLNHDAMYWYRQDPGQGLRLIYYSQIVNDFQKGDIAEGYSVSREKKESFPLTVTSAQKNPTAFYLCASSTSSDRGRNEQYFGPGTRLTVT.

The V call is TRBV9, the J call TRBJ2-7; tentative D call: TRBD2 (5 bases). V dropped 3 bases and J dropped 5 bases, with 12 bases sitting between them. In germline, CDR1 is SGDLS, CDR2 YYNGEE. The CDR3 is 13 residues long. For the CDR3, the DNA is TGTGCCAGCAGCGAGAGGGAATTGGACGAGCAGTACTTC. The encoded protein is CASSERELDEQYF.

This sequence joins TRBV9 and TRBJ2-3; no definite D call. This CDR3 spans 16 amino acids. The germline V gene encodes CDR1 SGDLS and CDR2 YYNGEE. The ends were cut back, 0 bases at V and 6 bases at J, with 17 bases in the middle. The CDR3 sequence is CASSVDRPREGDTQYF. The CDR3 region has the DNA TGTGCCAGCAGCGTAGATAGGCCTAGAGAAGGGGATACGCAGTATTTT.

The chain links TRBV7-8 to TRBJ2-2; D not certain. The CDR3 consists of 12 residues. Germline values: CDR1 SGHVS, CDR2 FQNEAQ. V lost 5 bases and J 6 bases, leaving 7 bases between the germline ends. As DNA, the CDR3 is TGTGCCAGCAGCGTATGGGCCGGGGAGCTGTTTTTT. Encoded protein: CASSVWAGELFF.

The chain has TRBV15 and TRBJ2-3; no clear D. V lost 3 bases and J 0 bases, leaving 10 bases between the germline ends. Germline CDR1 is LNHNV and CDR2 is YYDKDF (reference sequence). CDR3 length equals 15 residues. The CDR3 bases are TGTGCCACCAGCAGCAGAACCCAGAGCACAGATACGCAGTATTTT. Its protein product is CATSSRTQSTDTQYF.

V and J are TRBV24-1 and TRBJ1-5; D might be TRBD1 (5 bases). CDR1 KGHDR and CDR2 SFDVKD come from the germline V gene. There are 14 residues in the CDR3. The V gene lost 8 bases and the J gene lost 4 bases, with 14 bases spanning the gap. The DNA of the CDR3 is TGTGCCACCAATTCCCAGGGCCTTAATCAGCCCCAGCATTTT. Its translation: CATNSQGLNQPQHF.

The chain joins TRBV18 to TRBJ2-2, with a possible D match to TRBD1 (7 bases). V gave up 0 bases and J gave up 4 bases, with 12 bases separating them. The CDR3 has 16 amino acids. Germline CDR1 and CDR2: KGHSH and LQKENI. The CDR3 region has the DNA TGTGCCAGCTCACCACCGGAGGGGGCGGTCACCGGGGAGCTGTTTTTT. Translated: CASSPPEGAVTGELFF. The entire variable domain, with the rest obtained from reference TRBV18 and TRBJ2-2, is as follows: NAGVMQNPRHLVRRRGQEARLRCSPMKGHSHVYWYRQLPEEGLKFMVYLQKENIIDESGMPKERFSAEFPKEGPSILRIQQVVRGDSAAYFCASSPPEGAVTGELFFGEGSRLTVL.

This chain joins TRBV11-2 and TRBJ2-7; 9 nucleotides agree with TRBD1. The length of the CDR3 is 13 residues. Losses at the gene ends were 4 bases for V and 2 bases for J; bases not matched to a gene: 0. CDR1 is SGHAT and CDR2 is FQNNGV in the germline V gene. The CDR3 sequence is CASSWTGAYEQYF. CDR3 coding DNA: TGTGCCAGCAGCTGGACAGGGGCCTACGAGCAGTACTTC.

V usage is TRBV3-1 (or the pseudogene TRBV3-2) and J usage is TRBJ2-5, with D maybe TRBD1 (6 bases). CDR3 length: 15 amino acids. In germline, CDR1 is LGHDT, CDR2 YNNKEL (reference sequence). Deletions cut 6 bases from V and 0 bases from J, with 14 bases between. CDR3 region: CASSPAGGNQETQYF. The CDR3, as DNA: TGTGCCAGCAGTCCCGCTGGGGGCAACCAAGAGACCCAGTACTTC.

This chain links TRBV7-2 with TRBJ2-3, with D tentatively TRBD2 (5 bases). The CDR3 spans 14 residues. Germline lookup yields CDR1 SGHTA and CDR2 FQGNSA. V was pared by 5 bases and J by 0 bases, with 9 bases between. CDR3 residues: CASSRRVSTDTQYF. The CDR3 nucleotides are TGTGCCAGCAGCCGGCGGGTTAGCACAGATACGCAGTATTTT.

A single count supports this clone. CDR3 bases: TGTGCCAGCAGTAGGGACAGGGACTATGGCTACACCTTC. Translation gives CASSRDRDYGYTF. The V gene is TRBV12-3 or TRBV12-4, the J gene TRBJ1-2; TRBD1 agrees at 9 bases. V lost 5 bases, J lost 3 bases, and 1 base stayed unmatched. This CDR3 is 13 amino acids long.

This rearrangement joins TRBV29-1 to TRBJ2-1, with D tentatively TRBD1 (5 bases). The V and J ends lost 4 bases and 8 bases respectively, with 15 bases between them. This CDR3 is 13 amino acids long. Germline CDR1 and CDR2: SQVTM and ANQGSEA. The CDR3 loop reads CSVVEQGVYEQFF. Written as DNA, the CDR3 is TGCAGCGTTGTGGAGCAGGGTGTCTATGAGCAGTTCTTC.

This sequence joins TRBV12-3 or TRBV12-4 and TRBJ1-5; 7 bases match TRBD1. The CDR3 consists of 12 residues. The V gene end was trimmed by 8 bases and the J gene end by 2 bases; junction bases not matched to a gene: 0. CDR3 sequence reads: CASGQGNQPQHF. DNA for the CDR3: TGTGCCAGCGGACAGGGCAATCAGCCCCAGCATTTT.

The genes are TRBV5-1 and TRBJ2-7; no definite D call. V was trimmed by 4 bases and J by 7 bases, leaving 12 bases between them. Germline-derived CDR1 and CDR2 are SGHRS and YFSETQ. This CDR3 is 12 amino acids long. CDR3 DNA sequence: TGCGCCAGCAGCGTCGGCGCGAGGGAGCAGTACTTC. This encodes CASSVGAREQYF.